The 20 T cell receptor beta chains presented below share a single source sample, sequenced in a study of vaccination and CD4 T cells after COVID-19. Sequence data for DNA of cultured CD4+ T cells were generated by the Oncomine TCR Beta short-read assay. TCRdb redid the calling of the PCR reads with MiXCR, one entry per CDR3 protein. The table records some 14,000 distinct CDR3 sequences, 30% of them present only once. Their antigen targets remain unknown. Regarding treatment: roughly ten-day PBMC culture with coronavirus spike peptide pools or control peptides (ViraFEST assay). Sequenced material: cultured CD4+ T cells from blood. These receptors were obtained from a human donor with COVID-19.

This chain uses TRBV5-4 with TRBJ2-1; 9 positions agree with TRBD2. There are 15 residues in the CDR3. Trimming cost V 0 bases and J 5 bases; bases outside gene matches: 3. Looked up from germline, CDR1 is SGHNT and CDR2 is YYREEE (reference sequence). The CDR3 sequence is CASSLGLAGNNEQFF. The DNA of the CDR3 is TGTGCCAGCAGCTTGGGCCTAGCGGGGAACAATGAGCAGTTCTTC.

V is TRBV28 and J is TRBJ2-7; D is possibly TRBD1 or TRBD2 (6 bases each). CDR3 length equals 14 residues. Germline CDR1 reads MDHEN; CDR2 reads SYDVKM. Deletions cut 7 bases from V and 4 bases from J, with 17 bases between. The CDR3 sequence: CASTFWGASYEQYF. CDR3 DNA: TGTGCCAGCACCTTCTGGGGGGCTTCTTACGAGCAGTACTTC. Full variable domain (rest looked up from reference TRBV28 and TRBJ2-7): DVKVTQSSRYLVKRTGEKVFLECVQDMDHENMFWYRQDPGLGLRLIYFSYDVKMKEKGDIPEGYSVSREKKERFSLILESASTNQTSMYLCASTFWGASYEQYFGPGTRLTVT.

This clonotype was seen more than once but under ten times. The chain has TRBV2 and TRBJ2-3; 12 nucleotides agree with TRBD1. Germline trimming cut 4 bases from V and 5 bases from J; bases unmatched to any gene: 10. The CDR3 contains 17 residues. CDR1 is SNHLY and CDR2 is FYNNEI in the germline V gene. CDR3 nucleotide sequence: TGTGCCAGCAGTGTGAGTCGGGACAGGGGGCTGAAAGATACGCAGTATTTT. It encodes CASSVSRDRGLKDTQYF.

The V gene is TRBV20-1, the J gene TRBJ2-1, with D hard to call. There are 11 residues in the CDR3. The V and J ends lost 6 bases and 6 bases respectively, with 9 bases between them. Germline CDR1 and CDR2: DFQATT and SNEGSKA (reference sequence). The CDR3 bases are TGCAGTGCAAAGCGTGGCAATGAGCAGTTCTTC. Protein sequence: CSAKRGNEQFF.

The chain couples TRBV12-3 or TRBV12-4 to TRBJ2-3; D call uncertain. This CDR3 region has 14 residues. Trimming stripped 3 bases from V and 1 base from J, with 8 bases between. The CDR3 region is CASSLNSGTDTQYF. CDR3 bases: TGTGCCAGCAGTTTGAATTCGGGCACAGATACGCAGTATTTT.

This clonotype turned up a few times. CDR3 nucleotide sequence: TGTGCCAGCAGTTACCGCGCCGGACAGATCAATAACTATGGCTACACCTTC. Encoded protein: CASSYRAGQINNYGYTF. The rearrangement links TRBV6-2 or TRBV6-3 to TRBJ1-2; TRBD1 is a possible D gene (6 bases). V was shortened by 2 bases and J by 1 base, with 17 bases between the two germline ends. CDR1 is MNHEY, CDR2 SVGEGT, per germline. The length of the CDR3 is 17 residues.

There are a few counts of this clonotype. V and J are TRBV11-2 and TRBJ1-2; TRBD1 matches 10 bases. This CDR3 has 16 residues. V trimming: 0 bases; J trimming: 8 bases; junction bases outside the gene matches: 9. Germline-derived CDR1 and CDR2 are SGHAT and FQNNGV. The CDR3 is CASSLDLGTGARGYTF. The CDR3 DNA reads TGTGCCAGCAGCTTAGATTTGGGGACAGGGGCCCGGGGCTACACCTTC.

In this sample, this clonotype turned up a few times. The chain carries TRBV27 and TRBJ2-5; TRBD2 might be the D (7 bases). The V end lost 7 bases, the J end lost 3 bases, and 21 bases lay between the germline ends. Germline V gene data show CDR1 as MNHEY and CDR2 as SMNVEV (reference sequence). The CDR3 covers 16 residues. In DNA form, the CDR3 reads TGTGCCAGCACCCCATTTGGGGGGGCTACAAAAGAGACCCAGTACTTC. Its protein product is CASTPFGGATKETQYF.

This chain joins TRBV7-9 and TRBJ2-3, with 9 positions matching TRBD2. Unmatched junction bases numbered 3, after V lost 1 base and J lost 4 bases. Germline CDR1 SEHNR, CDR2 FQNEAQ (reference sequence). This CDR3 has 15 residues. CDR3 amino acids: CASSLVRGGADTQYF. The CDR3 coding sequence is TGTGCCAGCAGCTTAGTGCGGGGGGGAGCAGATACGCAGTATTTT.

This rearrangement joins TRBV11-3 to TRBJ2-2; 8 nucleotides line up with TRBD2. This CDR3 has 17 amino acids. Germline V gene lookup returns CDR1 SGHNT and CDR2 YENEEA. The ends lost 8 bases at V and 4 bases at J; junction bases unmatched: 15. The CDR3 DNA follows: TGTGCCAGCTCCCATGCGGGGGGATGGGACACCACCGGGGAGCTGTTTTTT. Amino acid sequence: CASSHAGGWDTTGELFF.

This clonotype was seen a few times. The V call is TRBV18, the J call TRBJ1-1; D is perhaps TRBD1 (5 bases). Trimming stripped 7 bases from V and 1 base from J, with 10 bases between. Germline CDR1 KGHSH, CDR2 LQKENI. This CDR3 comprises 13 residues. Here the CDR3 reads CASYLDRNTEAFF. CDR3 in DNA: TGTGCCAGCTACCTAGACAGGAACACTGAAGCTTTCTTT.

This clonotype was counted a few times. J is TRBJ1-1 and V is TRBV7-8; D is ambiguous. Trimming stripped 2 bases from V and 1 base from J, with 8 bases between. Germline V gene lookup returns CDR1 SGHVS and CDR2 FQNEAQ. There are 14 residues in the CDR3. The CDR3, as DNA: TGTGCCAGCAGCTTACGCCGAGAGAACACTGAAGCTTTCTTT. Encoded protein: CASSLRRENTEAFF.

This clonotype came up a few times. The CDR3 bases are TGTGCCAGCAGCCCCACCGGGTCCTACTATGGCTACACCTTC. Amino acids: CASSPTGSYYGYTF. The V and J genes are TRBV11-2 and TRBJ1-2; D gene unclear. V lost 5 bases to trimming and J lost 3 bases, with 13 bases between them. Per the germline V gene, CDR1 is SGHAT and CDR2 is FQNNGV. The CDR3 extends over 14 amino acids.

As DNA, the CDR3 is TGTGCCAGCAGTTACCCCACAAAAAACTTAGCGGGGGGGAAAGAGACCCAGTACTTC. The encoded protein is CASSYPTKNLAGGKETQYF. V is TRBV6-5 and J is TRBJ2-5, with 11 bases lining up with TRBD2. Losses at the gene ends were 2 bases for V and 3 bases for J; bases not matched to a gene: 14. The CDR3 covers 19 residues. The germline V gene has CDR1 MNHEY and CDR2 SVGAGI.

The chain links TRBV5-1 to TRBJ2-7; D is uncertain. The CDR3 runs to 14 residues. Germline lookup yields CDR1 SGHRS and CDR2 YFSETQ. V was clipped by 0 bases and J by 1 base, with 8 bases between them. The CDR3 DNA sequence: TGCGCCAGCAGCTTGGCCCCAGAGTCCTACGAGCAGTACTTC. Translation: CASSLAPESYEQYF.

This chain joins TRBV20-1 and TRBJ2-1; D unresolved. V was shortened by 2 bases and J by 0 bases, with 8 bases between the two germline ends. Germline CDR1 is DFQATT and CDR2 is SNEGSKA (reference sequence). The CDR3 loop spans 14 amino acids. The DNA of the CDR3 is TGCAGTGCTAGATCGGTAGTCTCCTACAATGAGCAGTTCTTC. Its protein is CSARSVVSYNEQFF.

The chain couples TRBV19 to TRBJ1-1; 7 bases line up with TRBD1. The germline gives CDR1 LNHDA, CDR2 SQIVND (reference sequence). The length of the CDR3 is 14 residues. After removal of 5 bases from V and 12 bases from J, the junction contained 15 bases not matched to a gene. CDR3 coding DNA: TGTGCCAGTAGTGCCCAGAGGGACAGAAGATATACTTTCTTT. Translation gives CASSAQRDRRYTFF.

In this sample, this clonotype turned up a few times. This rearrangement joins TRBV7-2 to TRBJ2-7; tentative D call: TRBD1 (6 bases). Germline V lookup: CDR1 SGHTA, CDR2 FQGNSA. The CDR3 is 15 amino acids. V shed 5 bases and J shed 1 base, with 15 bases lying between them. Written as DNA, the CDR3 is TGTGCCAGCAGCCCTAGACAGGCCCTTTCCTACGAGCAGTACTTC. Amino acids: CASSPRQALSYEQYF.

V and J are TRBV27 and TRBJ2-3; 8 positions agree with TRBD1. CDR1 and CDR2 (germline): MNHEY, SMNVEV (reference sequence). The CDR3 consists of 15 residues. V was pared by 6 bases and J by 4 bases, with 9 bases of the junction left unmatched. The CDR3, as DNA: TGTGCCAGCAGGACAACAGGGGGGTATGCAGATACGCAGTATTTT. Translated, it gives CASRTTGGYADTQYF.

In this sample, this clonotype turned up a few times. The chain couples TRBV30 to TRBJ1-6; TRBD1 agrees at 9 bases. Germline CDR1 reads GTSNPN; CDR2 reads SVGIG (reference sequence). The CDR3 sequence is 18 residues long. J was trimmed by 0 bases and V by 3 bases; bases with no gene match: 9. CDR3 loop: CAWRGGQGSRSYNSPLHF. The CDR3 DNA follows: TGTGCCTGGAGGGGGGGACAGGGCTCTCGCTCCTATAATTCACCCCTCCACTTT. The entire variable domain, with the rest obtained from reference TRBV30 and TRBJ1-6, is as follows: SQTIHQWPATLVQPVGSPLSLECTVEGTSNPNLYWYRQAAGRGLQLLFYSVGIGQISSEVPQNLSASRPQDRQFILSSKKLLLSDSGFYLCAWRGGQGSRSYNSPLHFGNGTRLTVT.